This T cell receptor (beta chain) appears in the sequencing data of a study of human T cells and chemical hapten exposure. Study information: Diphenylcyclopropenone doses were given weekly to the scalps of patients across the roughly 25-week study. Patch tests put 0.01% DPC on the upper back, and the results were checked at 6 days.

For this clonotype: Its antigen is unidentified.

Findings and caveats of the study: Expanded TCRs formed significantly more large CDR3 similarity clusters than controls.

A single record per CDR3 protein comes from TCRdb applying MiXCR to the RACE reads. Of around 300,000 distinct CDR3 sequences listed, about 7.7% were seen once; the top ten hold roughly 1.2%. The time point is: pre-sensitization, week 0. Documented treatment: therapeutic diphenylcyclopropenone sensitization with weekly scalp DPC. Trimming pared 1 base from V and 1 base from J, leaving 10 bases between. The CDR3 has 15 amino acids. Germline lookup yields CDR1 SGHAT and CDR2 FQNNGV. The chain is built from TRBV11-2 and TRBJ1-1; D gene unclear. The TCR originated in a man aged 18 to 30 with alopecia areata. Some clones in this sample may be carry-over from other donors' samples. Here the sequenced sample was whole blood, taken in connection with sensitization to the hapten diphenylcyclopropenone (DPC). CDR3 protein: CASSLVPDRNTEAFF. Here the CDR3 DNA reads TGTGCCAGCAGCTTAGTTCCAGACCGGAACACTGAAGCTTTCTTT.